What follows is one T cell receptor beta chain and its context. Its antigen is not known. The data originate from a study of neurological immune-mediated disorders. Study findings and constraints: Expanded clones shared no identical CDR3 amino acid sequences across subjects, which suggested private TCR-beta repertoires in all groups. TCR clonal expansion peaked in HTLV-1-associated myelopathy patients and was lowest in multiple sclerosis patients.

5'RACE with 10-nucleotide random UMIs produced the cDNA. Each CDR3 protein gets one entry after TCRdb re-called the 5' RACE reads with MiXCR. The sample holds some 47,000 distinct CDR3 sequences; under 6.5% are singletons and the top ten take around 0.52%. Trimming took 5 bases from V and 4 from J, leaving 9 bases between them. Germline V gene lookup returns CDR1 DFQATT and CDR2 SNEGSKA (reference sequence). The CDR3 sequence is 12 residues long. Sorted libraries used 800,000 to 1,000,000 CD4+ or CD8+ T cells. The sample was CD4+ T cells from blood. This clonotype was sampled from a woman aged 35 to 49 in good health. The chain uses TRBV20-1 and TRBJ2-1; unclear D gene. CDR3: CSACTLYNEQFF. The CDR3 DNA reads TGCAGTGCTTGTACTCTATACAATGAGCAGTTCTTC.